Each of the 30 T cell receptor beta chains below was sequenced from the same sample in a study of blood T cell repertoires in COVID-19. The method was immunoSEQ multiplex PCR; TCRdb's version includes in-frame clones alone and lacks a portion of them. Of about 280,000 clones in the sample, roughly 85% were seen once. Material for sequencing was peripheral blood. Every receptor here comes from a woman in her twenties or thirties with active or convalescent COVID-19.

V is TRBV27 and J is TRBJ1-2; D perhaps matches TRBD1 (6 bases). V lost 4 bases, J lost 4 bases, and 13 bases lay in between. Germline V lookup: CDR1 MNHEY, CDR2 SMNVEV (reference sequence). This CDR3 spans 14 amino acids. The CDR3 bases are TGTGCCAGCAGTTGGGGCCAGGGGCCCTATGGCTACACCTTC. Translated: CASSWGQGPYGYTF.

As for this clone: At one boundary the junction diverges from the germline segment, which might be a read error. The rearrangement uses TRBV12-3 or TRBV12-4 and TRBJ1-3; TRBD1 aligns across 8 bases. The CDR3 loop spans 13 amino acids. The CDR3 is CASSLRRHKDREF. The CDR3 DNA is TGTGCCAGCAGTTTGAGAAGGCACAAGGACAGGGAGTTT.

The rearrangement uses TRBV11-2 and TRBJ2-3; TRBD2 matches at 7 bases. Germline CDR1 SGHAT, CDR2 FQNNGV. The CDR3 runs to 15 residues. With V trimmed by 2 bases and J by 2 bases, 4 bases remained unmatched. The CDR3: CASSLRRGNTDTQYF. CDR3 DNA: TGTGCCAGCAGCTTAAGGCGGGGGAACACAGATACGCAGTATTTT.

The chain uses TRBV9 and TRBJ1-5; no clear D gene. V shed 3 bases and J shed 0 bases, with 4 bases lying between them. The germline V gene has CDR1 SGDLS and CDR2 YYNGEE. The CDR3 covers 13 residues. CDR3 loop: CASSAGSNQPQHF. CDR3 DNA: TGTGCCAGCAGCGCAGGTAGCAATCAGCCCCAGCATTTT.

This clone was found once. The same CDR3 can be traced to other DNA sequences in this sample. CDR3 nucleotides: TGTGCCAGTAGTCCGACAGGTAGCAATCAGCCCCAGCATTTT. Translation gives CASSPTGSNQPQHF. The chain combines TRBV19 with TRBJ1-5, with D tentatively TRBD1 (6 bases). CDR3 size: 14 residues. Germline V gives CDR1 LNHDA, CDR2 SQIVND (reference sequence). Trimming removed 5 bases from V and 0 bases from J, with 8 bases in between.

V gene TRBV6-5 combines with J gene TRBJ1-6; D gene uncertain. The V and J ends lost 8 bases and 6 bases respectively, with 5 bases between them. Germline V lookup: CDR1 MNHEY, CDR2 SVGAGI. The CDR3 consists of 11 residues. Written as DNA, the CDR3 is TGTGCCAGCCAGTCTAATTCACCCCTCCACTTT. Protein sequence: CASQSNSPLHF.

The chain links TRBV7-3 to TRBJ2-1; 7 nucleotides match TRBD1. This CDR3 contains 15 residues. Germline assignment: CDR1 SGHTA and CDR2 FQGTGA. V lost 2 bases, J lost 2 bases, and 3 bases stayed unmatched. The CDR3 spells CASSLGQVPYNEQFF. The CDR3 nucleotides are TGTGCCAGCAGCTTAGGACAGGTTCCCTACAATGAGCAGTTCTTC.

This chain links TRBV9 with TRBJ1-2; TRBD1 is a possible D gene (6 bases). The CDR3 runs to 14 residues. The germline V and J ends were trimmed by 3 bases and 3 bases, with 12 bases remaining between them. Germline V gene sequence: CDR1 SGDLS, CDR2 YYNGEE. CDR3 loop: CASSAGTFDYGYTF. The CDR3 nucleotides are TGTGCCAGCAGCGCGGGGACATTTGACTATGGCTACACCTTC.

This clone has more than one count but fewer than ten. This chain links TRBV7-2 with TRBJ2-7; D is ambiguous. V was trimmed by 2 bases and J by 4 bases, leaving 9 bases between them. The CDR3 has 13 residues. The germline CDR1 and CDR2 sequences are SGHTA and FQGNSA. CDR3 nucleotides: TGTGCCAGCAGCTTACCCCCATCATACGAGCAGTACTTC. Its protein is CASSLPPSYEQYF. The full variable domain, with the rest looked up from reference TRBV7-2 and TRBJ2-7, is GAGVSQSPSNKVTEKGKDVELRCDPISGHTALYWYRQSLGQGLEFLIYFQGNSAPDKSGLPSDRFSAERTGGSVSTLTIQRTQQEDSAVYLCASSLPPSYEQYFGPGTRLTVT.

This clone was picked up one time. The rearrangement uses TRBV4-3 and TRBJ1-2; no clear D. The ends were cut back, 0 bases at V and 4 bases at J, with 15 bases in the middle. Germline CDR1 and CDR2: LGHNA and YSLEER. This CDR3 has 16 residues. This CDR3 reads CASSQDLSIQSYGYTF. The CDR3 DNA follows: TGCGCCAGCAGCCAAGATCTAAGTATACAGAGCTATGGCTACACCTTC.

The gene calls are TRBV7-2 and TRBJ2-4; a weak D match, TRBD2 (5 bases). Trimming pared 0 bases from V and 3 bases from J, leaving 21 bases between. Germline values: CDR1 SGHTA, CDR2 FQGNSA. The CDR3 covers 19 residues. The DNA of the CDR3 is TGTGCCAGCAGCTTAGCTTCGGGGTCAGGCCGTCTGGGCAAAAACATTCAGTACTTC. Protein product: CASSLASGSGRLGKNIQYF.

The gene calls are TRBV5-1 and TRBJ2-1; TRBD1 matches at 8 bases. This CDR3 is 15 amino acids long. V lost 3 bases to trimming and J lost 1 base; unmatched junction nucleotides: 3. The germline V gene has CDR1 SGHRS and CDR2 YFSETQ. The CDR3 region has the DNA TGCGCCAGCAGCTCCGGACAGGGTTCCTACAATGAGCAGTTCTTC. As protein: CASSSGQGSYNEQFF.

The V call is TRBV7-3, the J call TRBJ2-1, with TRBD2 as a possible D gene (6 bases). V lost 4 bases to trimming and J lost 2 bases, with 6 bases between them. Germline-derived CDR1 and CDR2 are SGHTA and FQGTGA. The CDR3 totals 13 residues. The CDR3 protein is CASSSGAYNEQFF. The DNA of the CDR3 is TGTGCCAGCAGCTCGGGGGCCTACAATGAGCAGTTCTTC.

CDR3 nucleotide sequence: TGTGCCAGCACCGTGGGCTTCGGAGGCTACACCTTC. It yields the protein CASTVGFGGYTF. This chain connects TRBV27 to TRBJ1-2; D ambiguous. Germline V gene sequence: CDR1 MNHEY, CDR2 SMNVEV (reference sequence). Trimming removed 7 bases at V and 8 bases at J, with 14 bases between. The CDR3 is 12 amino acids.

This clone has a single count. The chain couples TRBV2 to TRBJ1-5, with a tentative D call TRBD1 (5 bases). V gave up 7 bases and J gave up 6 bases, with 13 bases separating them. This CDR3 has 13 amino acids. The V gene's germline CDR1 is SNHLY and CDR2 FYNNEI. CDR3 nucleotide sequence: TGTGCCAGCACGGGGGAAATTGGTCAGCCCCAGCATTTT. This codes for CASTGEIGQPQHF.

The J gene is TRBJ2-5, the V gene TRBV7-2; 9 bases agree with TRBD1. From germline, CDR1 is SGHTA and CDR2 FQGNSA. The CDR3 is 16 residues long. V was clipped by 3 bases and J by 4 bases; unmatched bases: 9. The CDR3, as DNA: TGTGCCAGCAGCTTTACAGGGGGCAGGATGGTAGAGACCCAGTACTTC. It yields the protein CASSFTGGRMVETQYF.

The chain combines TRBV24-1 with TRBJ1-1, with D unresolved. With 3 bases removed from V and 11 bases from J, the gap between germline ends came to 12 bases. This CDR3 spans 12 amino acids. Germline CDR1 KGHDR, CDR2 SFDVKD. The CDR3 spells CATSDGVGGAFF. CDR3 DNA: TGTGCCACCAGTGATGGGGTCGGAGGGGCTTTCTTT.

The chain combines TRBV5-6 with TRBJ1-1; D is undetermined. V was shortened by 0 bases and J by 8 bases, with 20 bases between the two germline ends. The CDR3 loop spans 16 amino acids. Per the germline V gene, CDR1 is SGHDT and CDR2 is YYEEEE. As DNA, the CDR3 is TGTGCCAGCAGCTTGGAGGGAGGGCGACTAATTAAAGAAGCTTTCTTT. This codes for CASSLEGGRLIKEAFF.

This sequence joins TRBV10-3 and TRBJ2-2; possibly TRBD1 for D (5 bases). V gave up 0 bases and J gave up 3 bases, with 8 bases separating them. Germline V gene sequence: CDR1 ENHRY, CDR2 SYGVKD. The CDR3 extends over 15 amino acids. The CDR3 DNA sequence: TGTGCCATCAGTGAGTCCCTGACAGACACCGGGGAGCTGTTTTTT. It encodes CAISESLTDTGELFF.

This clone was recorded once. J is TRBJ1-1 and V is TRBV2; 10 bases agree with TRBD1. The CDR3 totals 15 residues. CDR1 is SNHLY, CDR2 FYNNEI, per germline. Losses at the gene ends were 6 bases for V and 4 bases for J; bases not matched to a gene: 8. In DNA, the CDR3 is TGTGCCAGCAGCCGGACAGGGGGGATGGGCACTGAAGCTTTCTTT. It yields the protein CASSRTGGMGTEAFF.

The gene calls are TRBV10-3 and TRBJ1-2; D remains unclear. Germline-derived CDR1 and CDR2 are ENHRY and SYGVKD. Trimming took off 5 bases at V and 5 bases at J, with 6 bases between the two ends. CDR3 size: 11 residues. The CDR3 sequence is CAISYGYGYTF. For the CDR3, the DNA is TGTGCCATCAGTTACGGGTATGGCTACACCTTC.

The gene calls are TRBV7-3 and TRBJ2-3; maybe TRBD1 (6 bases). The germline CDR1 and CDR2 sequences are SGHTA and FQGTGA. The CDR3 runs to 16 residues. Trimming stripped 5 bases from V and 4 bases from J, with 19 bases between. The CDR3 DNA reads as TGTGCCAGCAGCCCCACCTTGGTAGAGGGGGCAGATACGCAGTATTTT. Translation gives CASSPTLVEGADTQYF.

This clone was seen once. The CDR3 here is CASSRPEGNYGYTF. The CDR3 DNA follows: TGTGCCAGTAGTAGGCCCGAGGGAAACTATGGCTACACCTTC. The rearrangement links TRBV19 to TRBJ1-2; D uncertain. Trimming took off 4 bases at V and 2 bases at J, with 11 bases between the two ends. CDR1 and CDR2 from the germline V gene are LNHDA and SQIVND (reference sequence). The CDR3 is made up of 14 amino acids.

The chain is built from TRBV6-5 and TRBJ2-2, with TRBD2 matching over 10 bases. The CDR3 runs 14 residues. Trimming at V came to 7 bases and at J to 7 bases, leaving 6 bases not matched to a gene. Germline CDR1 and CDR2: MNHEY and SVGAGI. CDR3 loop: CASITTSGFGELFF. DNA for the CDR3: TGTGCCAGCATTACGACTAGCGGGTTCGGGGAGCTGTTTTTT.

The V call is TRBV27, the J call TRBJ1-5; D not certain. This CDR3 is built from 14 residues. Looked up from germline, CDR1 is MNHEY and CDR2 is SMNVEV (reference sequence). The V gene lost 3 bases and the J gene lost 2 bases, with 8 bases spanning the gap. Here the CDR3 DNA reads TGTGCCAGCAGTTTTGAGGGAGGCAATCAGCCCCAGCATTTT. The encoded protein is CASSFEGGNQPQHF.

The genes are TRBV6-4 and TRBJ2-3, with 9 bases lining up with TRBD2. V was pared by 4 bases and J by 2 bases, with 10 bases of the junction left unmatched. CDR3 length: 17 amino acids. The germline CDR1 and CDR2 sequences are MRHNA and SNTAGT. The CDR3 here is CASSAYSSGVTTDTQYF. In DNA, the CDR3 is TGTGCCAGCAGTGCCTATTCTAGCGGGGTGACCACAGATACGCAGTATTTT.

This chain links TRBV11-3 with TRBJ2-5, with D possibly matching TRBD2 (7 bases). V gave up 5 bases and J gave up 1 base, with 14 bases separating them. The CDR3 spans 15 residues. The germline CDR1 and CDR2 sequences are SGHNT and YENEEA. The CDR3 loop reads CASSPAGQPQETQYF. The CDR3 DNA reads as TGTGCCAGCAGCCCAGCGGGACAACCCCAAGAGACCCAGTACTTC.

This chain joins TRBV29-1 and TRBJ1-5; 7 nucleotides align to TRBD1. V shed 7 bases and J 9 bases; nucleotides not matched to a gene: 15. The CDR3 is 14 residues long. The V gene's germline CDR1 is SQVTM and CDR2 ANQGSEA. CDR3 DNA: TGCAGCGCCACAGGGGACACCGTCGGGGGGCCCCAGCATTTT. Translated, it gives CSATGDTVGGPQHF.

This clone appeared once. The chain combines TRBV28 with TRBJ2-7; 10 bases are shared with TRBD2. J gave up 0 bases and V 4 bases, and 9 bases lay outside the gene matches. Germline CDR1 MDHEN, CDR2 SYDVKM. This CDR3 has 17 amino acids. The CDR3 sequence: CASSSPRTSGGSYEQYF. In nucleotides, the CDR3 is TGTGCCAGCAGTTCCCCCCGGACTAGCGGTGGCTCCTACGAGCAGTACTTC. The full variable domain, rest sourced from reference TRBV28 and TRBJ2-7, is DVKVTQSSRYLVKRTGEKVFLECVQDMDHENMFWYRQDPGLGLRLIYFSYDVKMKEKGDIPEGYSVSREKKERFSLILESASTNQTSMYLCASSSPRTSGGSYEQYFGPGTRLTVT.

J is TRBJ2-2 and V is TRBV2; 7 bases align to TRBD2. Germline V gene lookup returns CDR1 SNHLY and CDR2 FYNNEI. The CDR3 is 16 amino acids. Germline trimming cut 8 bases from V and 2 bases from J; bases unmatched to any gene: 11. The CDR3 reads CASDKLWGGNTGELFF. CDR3 DNA sequence: TGTGCCAGCGACAAACTATGGGGGGGAAACACCGGGGAGCTGTTTTTT.